These T cell receptor beta chains were read from a single sample in a study of TIL therapy for anti-PD-1-resistant metastatic lung cancer. The assay was immunoSEQ multiplex PCR, and TCRdb's table has in-frame clones only and misses some. The sample has fewer than 15,000 clones, about 70% seen once; the top ten hold about 9.4%. The sample in question was tumor tissue, obtained at baseline. The receptors were gathered from a woman aged 25 to 80 with non-small cell lung cancer. Both conserved end residues are part of each CDR3. The D gene is left open where the match is weak. Not every row has a clone size; where given, it reads once, few, many or a size class.

V gene	clone size	D gene	J gene	CDR3 protein	CDR3 DNA
TRBV9	NA	NA	TRBJ1-1	CASSAAQNTEAFF	TGTGCCAGCAGCGCCGCTCAGAACACTGAAGCTTTCTTT
TRBV7-2	few	TRBD2	TRBJ2-3	CASSSLGLAASTDTQYF	TGTGCCAGCAGCTCCCTGGGACTAGCCGCTAGCACAGATACGCAGTATTTT
TRBV4-2	NA	NA	TRBJ2-3	CASSQGSSSTDTQYF	TGTGCCAGCAGCCAAGGGTCGAGTAGCACAGATACGCAGTATTTT
TRBV6-5	NA	TRBD1	TRBJ1-1	CASTGGTEAFF	TGTGCCAGCACAGGGGGCACTGAAGCTTTCTTT
TRBV6-1	few	NA	TRBJ1-1	CASSEDQGRAFF	TGTGCCAGCAGTGAGGATCAGGGTCGAGCTTTCTTT
TRBV21-1	few	NA	TRBJ1-1	CARGSTEAFF	TGTGCCAGGGGGAGCACTGAAGCTTTCTTT
TRBV29-1	NA	NA	TRBJ1-1	CSVVGMGMNTEAFF	TGCAGCGTCGTAGGAATGGGGATGAACACTGAAGCTTTCTTT
TRBV18	few	TRBD1	TRBJ1-5	CASSPDRGGNQPQHF	TGTGCCAGCTCACCTGACAGGGGTGGCAATCAGCCCCAGCATTTT
TRBV7-9	NA	TRBD1	TRBJ2-7	CASSRTGDEQYF	TGTGCCAGCAGTAGGACAGGGGACGAGCAGTACTTC
TRBV7-9	NA	NA	TRBJ1-5	CASSPPAGGNQPQHF	TGTGCCAGCAGCCCACCCGCCGGTGGCAATCAGCCCCAGCATTTT
TRBV5-1	NA	NA	TRBJ1-1	CASSLGGQMIVEAFF	TGCGCCAGCAGCTTGGGCGGACAAATGATTGTTGAAGCTTTCTTT
TRBV29-1	NA	NA	TRBJ2-6	CSVDEGYGANVLTF	TGCAGCGTTGACGAGGGGTACGGGGCCAACGTCCTGACTTTC
TRBV5-4	few	TRBD2	TRBJ2-1	CASSGLAGPLSTYNEQFF	TGTGCCAGCAGTGGACTAGCGGGGCCTTTAAGCACCTACAATGAGCAGTTCTTC
TRBV7-2	NA	NA	TRBJ1-5	CASSSGSQPQHF	TGTGCCAGCAGCTCCGGAAGTCAGCCCCAGCATTTT
TRBV6-5	NA	NA	TRBJ1-2	CASTHPDALTGGYTF	TGTGCCAGCACACACCCCGACGCCTTGACGGGGGGCTACACCTTC
TRBV18	NA	NA	TRBJ1-1	CASSPPTWDTEAFF	TGTGCCAGCTCACCACCGACCTGGGACACTGAAGCTTTCTTT
TRBV11-1	NA	NA	TRBJ2-7	CASSSPGTLLYEQYF	TGTGCCAGCAGCTCTCCCGGGACTTTACTCTACGAGCAGTACTTC
TRBV10-2	NA	NA	TRBJ2-7	CASSESSGITYEQYF	TGCGCCAGCAGTGAGTCATCAGGAATTACCTACGAGCAGTACTTC
TRBV5-6	NA	NA	TRBJ1-1	CASSPGTSSEAFF	TGTGCCAGCAGCCCAGGGACATCCAGTGAAGCTTTCTTT
TRBV6-5	NA	NA	TRBJ2-7	CASSYRFQGPSYEQYF	TGTGCCAGCAGTTATCGATTTCAGGGGCCCTCCTACGAGCAGTACTTC
TRBV27	once	NA	TRBJ2-7	CASSSNSHYEQYF	TGTGCCAGCAGTAGTAACAGCCACTACGAGCAGTACTTC
TRBV9	few	NA	TRBJ2-3	CASSRTPSTDTQYF	TGTGCCAGCAGCAGGACCCCTAGCACAGATACGCAGTATTTT
TRBV7-6	few	TRBD1	TRBJ2-7	CASSFGTGAYEQYF	TGTGCCAGCAGCTTTGGGACAGGCGCCTACGAGCAGTACTTC
TRBV7-3	NA	NA	TRBJ2-1	CASSWEEGYNEQFF	TGTGCCAGCAGCTGGGAGGAGGGCTACAATGAGCAGTTCTTC
TRBV25-1	few	TRBD1	TRBJ1-4	CASSVRTGANEKLFF	TGTGCCAGCAGTGTAAGGACAGGGGCTAATGAAAAACTGTTTTTT
TRBV6-5	NA	NA	TRBJ2-1	CASSYINEQFF	TGTGCCAGCAGTTACATCAATGAGCAGTTCTTC
TRBV6-4	NA	TRBD1	TRBJ1-2	CASSDKRTGVNYGYTF	TGTGCCAGCAGTGACAAACGGACAGGGGTTAACTATGGCTACACCTTC
TRBV4-1	NA	NA	TRBJ1-2	CASSYRDELYGYTF	TGCGCCAGCAGCTACCGGGACGAACTCTATGGCTACACCTTC
TRBV7-8	NA	NA	TRBJ1-2	CASSYSAPLSGYTF	TGTGCCAGCAGTTACTCCGCCCCCCTGAGTGGCTACACCTTC
TRBV6-5	NA	TRBD1	TRBJ2-7	CASSDGTATYEQYF	TGTGCCAGCAGCGACGGGACAGCAACCTACGAGCAGTACTTC
TRBV7-9	NA	TRBD2	TRBJ2-3	CASSPRLATSTDTQYF	TGTGCCAGCAGCCCAAGACTAGCGACCAGCACAGATACGCAGTATTTT
TRBV6-1	NA	NA	TRBJ1-1	CASRTRTEASEAFF	TGTGCCAGCAGAACCCGGACGGAAGCAAGTGAAGCTTTCTTT
TRBV10-3	few	TRBD1	TRBJ2-2	CAIRGTGSTGELFF	TGTGCCATCAGGGGGACAGGGAGCACCGGGGAGCTGTTTTTT
TRBV12-1	once	NA	TRBJ1-1	CASSFVLRGDAEAFF	TGTGCCAGCAGCTTTGTACTTCGGGGGGATGCTGAAGCTTTCTTT